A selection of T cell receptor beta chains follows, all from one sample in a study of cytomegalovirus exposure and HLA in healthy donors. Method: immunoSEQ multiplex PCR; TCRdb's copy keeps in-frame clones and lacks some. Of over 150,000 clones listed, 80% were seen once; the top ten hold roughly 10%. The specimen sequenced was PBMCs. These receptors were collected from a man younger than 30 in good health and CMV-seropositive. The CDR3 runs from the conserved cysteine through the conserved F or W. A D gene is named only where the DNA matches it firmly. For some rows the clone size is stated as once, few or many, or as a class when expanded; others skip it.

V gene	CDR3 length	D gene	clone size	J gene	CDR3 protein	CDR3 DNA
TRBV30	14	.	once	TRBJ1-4	CAWSVPGVWEKLFF	TGTGCCTGGAGTGTACCCGGGGTTTGGGAAAAACTGTTTTTT
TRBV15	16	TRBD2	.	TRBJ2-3	CATSRDRAGGRDTQYF	TGTGCCACCAGCAGAGATCGGGCGGGAGGGCGCGATACGCAGTATTTT
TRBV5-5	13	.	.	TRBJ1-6	CASSRTENSPLHF	TGTGCCAGCAGCCGGACAGAGAATTCACCCCTCCACTTT
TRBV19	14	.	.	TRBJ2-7	CASSLRRGSGEQYF	TGTGCCAGTAGCCTAAGGAGGGGATCGGGCGAGCAGTACTTC
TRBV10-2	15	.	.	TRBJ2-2	CASSERGSNTGELFF	TGCGCCAGCAGTGAGAGGGGGTCGAACACCGGGGAGCTGTTTTTT
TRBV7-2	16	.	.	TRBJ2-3	CASSLFEGGRTDTQYF	TGTGCCAGCAGCTTATTTGAGGGGGGGCGCACAGATACGCAGTATTTT
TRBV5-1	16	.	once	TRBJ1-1	CASSLAPAGVNTEAFF	TGCGCCAGCAGCTTGGCCCCCGCAGGCGTGAACACTGAAGCTTTCTTT
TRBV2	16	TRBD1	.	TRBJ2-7	CASSENGAGGYDEQYF	TGTGCCAGCAGTGAAAATGGTGCAGGGGGCTACGACGAGCAGTACTTC
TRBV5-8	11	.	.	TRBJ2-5	CASAVMETQYF	TGTGCCAGCGCGGTGATGGAGACCCAGTACTTC
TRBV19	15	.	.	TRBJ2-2	CASSVGLSHTGELFF	TGTGCCAGTAGTGTGGGGCTCAGTCACACCGGGGAGCTGTTTTTT
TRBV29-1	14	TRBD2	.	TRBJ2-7	CSARPGTSVYEQYF	TGCAGCGCCCGCCCCGGGACTAGCGTGTACGAGCAGTACTTC
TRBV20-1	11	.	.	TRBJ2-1	CSARRDNEQFF	TGCAGTGCTCGCCGGGACAATGAGCAGTTCTTC
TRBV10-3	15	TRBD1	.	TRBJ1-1	CAISGDRGLNTEAFF	TGTGCCATCAGTGGGGACAGGGGCCTGAACACTGAAGCTTTCTTT
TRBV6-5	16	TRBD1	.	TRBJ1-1	CASSSTRGSGGTEAFF	TGTGCCAGCAGTTCGACCAGGGGGTCCGGGGGCACTGAAGCTTTCTTT
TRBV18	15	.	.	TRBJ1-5	CASSPRGAVNQPQHF	TGTGCCAGCTCACCTCGGGGGGCAGTTAATCAGCCCCAGCATTTT
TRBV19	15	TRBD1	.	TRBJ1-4	CASSIGQGVYEKLFF	TGTGCCAGTAGTATAGGACAGGGCGTTTACGAAAAACTGTTTTTT
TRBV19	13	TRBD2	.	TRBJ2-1	CASSTSGRGEQFF	TGTGCCAGTAGTACAAGCGGGAGAGGTGAGCAGTTCTTC
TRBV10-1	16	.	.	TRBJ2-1	CASSAHDESSYNEQFF	TGCGCCAGCAGTGCTCACGATGAGAGCTCCTACAATGAGCAGTTCTTC
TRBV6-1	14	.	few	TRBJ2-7	CASSETHSPYEQYF	TGTGCCAGCAGTGAAACGCACAGCCCCTACGAGCAGTACTTC
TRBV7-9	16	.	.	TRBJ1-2	CASSLGRGVSSYGYTF	TGTGCCAGCAGCTTAGGGCGGGGGGTTTCGAGCTATGGCTACACCTTC
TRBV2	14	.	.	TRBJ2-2	CASGGVTNTGELFF	TGTGCCAGCGGAGGGGTAACGAACACCGGGGAGCTGTTTTTT
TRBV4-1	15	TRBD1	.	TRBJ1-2	CASSQGGQITYGYTF	TGCGCCAGCAGCCAAGGGGGACAGATCACCTATGGCTACACCTTC
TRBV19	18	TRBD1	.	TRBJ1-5	CASSSSGTVFRGNQPQHF	TGTGCCAGTAGTTCGTCCGGGACAGTTTTTAGGGGCAATCAGCCCCAGCATTTT
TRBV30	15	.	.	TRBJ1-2	CAWSVRRYSNYGYTF	TGTGCCTGGAGTGTGAGAAGATACTCTAACTATGGCTACACCTTC